This entry features one T cell receptor beta chain sequence. As yet, its antigen is unknown. This specimen comes from a study of shared clonotypes between healthy human individuals. All donors were Caucasian adults living in Nashville, Tennessee. Study-level points and caveats: The authors expected sequencing depth to affect clonotype sharing among donors. Clonotypes shared by all four sorted-subset donors had higher generation probabilities than non-shared clonotypes. Incompleteness in sorted-subset sequencing, despite large depth, was shown by rarefaction.

The data were produced by immunoSEQ multiplex PCR, yet TCRdb's version contains in-frame clones alone and is incomplete. The sample consists of around 1,100,000 clones, around 77% of them appearing once. The CDR3 totals 14 residues. V was shortened by 3 bases and J by 4 bases, with 11 bases between the two germline ends. Per germline, CDR1 SGDLS and CDR2 YYNGEE. The rearrangement links TRBV9 to TRBJ2-1; D unresolved. The specimen was memory CD4+ T cells from PBMCs. The sample's subset: CD45RA-negative fraction. The sequence came from a man aged 18 to 29 in good health. Some clones in this sample may be carry-over from other donors' samples. Here the CDR3 reads CASSEGPVYNEQFF. The CDR3 coding sequence is TGTGCCAGCAGCGAGGGTCCGGTTTACAATGAGCAGTTCTTC.